This T cell receptor beta chain was recorded in a study of vaccination and CD4 T cells after COVID-19 (dated by TCRdb to between 2021 and 2024). A note on the overall study: Convalescent patients had a positive SARS-CoV-2 result on nasal swab PCR, and of these patients, some 10 had mild disease and one had severe disease. The convalescent cohort comprised six males and four females, including two Hispanic individuals, seven Caucasians, two Asians and one multiracial person. Participants received two doses of either the Pfizer-BioNTech BNT162b2 vaccine (n=8) or the Moderna mRNA-1273 vaccine (n=2). Post-COVID blood samples were collected from convalescent patients a median of approximately 100 days after diagnosis, with a range of roughly 35 to 180 days. Post-vaccine blood samples were collected a median of approximately 68 days after the second vaccine dose, ranging from roughly 12 to 241 days. Culture stimuli were overlapping spike peptide pools from SARS-CoV-2 and from the common cold coronaviruses HCoV-NL63, HCoV-OC43 and HCoV-229E. As controls, cultures received a CEFX viral epitope pool (the positive control), an HIV-1 Nef peptide pool (the negative control), or no peptide at all. In 10 COVID-19 convalescent patients and several infection-naive healthy vaccine recipients, the spike-specific CD4+ TCR repertoire before mRNA vaccination was compared with the repertoire after mRNA vaccination.

Including the terminal cysteine and phenylalanine, the CDR3 comprises 13 residues. Only CDR3 DNA is held: 39 bases, read in frame from base 1. The CDR1 and CDR2 encoded by the germline V gene are MGHDK and SYGVNS. The germline ends are 7 bases apart after V is trimmed by 7 bases and J by 3 bases. The paper's findings and limits, for the study overall: The median count of SARS-CoV-2-reactive clonotypes went up from approximately 20 after infection to around 38 after vaccination, although the change was not significant. Nearly all vaccine-specific clones in convalescent patients (304 of 307) were mono-reactive for SARS-CoV-2 spike rather than cross-reactive with common cold coronaviruses. The number of convalescent patients in the study was relatively small, and the study did not examine early timepoints following natural infection. Among convalescent patients, a median about 86% of the SARS-CoV-2-reactive clones seen after vaccination appeared only after vaccination, which suggests priming specific to the vaccine.

The library came from PCR. At the Johns Hopkins FTIC core, DNA from the cultured CD4+ T cells underwent TCR sequencing with the Oncomine TCR Beta short-read assay. The QIAamp micro DNA kit was used to extract genomic DNA from the cultured CD4+ T cells. Oncomine TCR Beta libraries from cultured CD4+ T cells were pooled with unique dual indexes and sequenced on an Illumina iSeq 100. Per the authors' processing: Non-productive sequences were removed, and CDR3s not starting with C, not ending with F or W, or shorter than 7 amino acids were discarded. Antigen-specific clonotypes were identified using the MANAFEST web application through comparison of peptide-stimulated wells with reference and other culture wells. An FDR below 0.05, an odds ratio above 5, and a productive frequency above 0.1% in at least two of three replicate wells were required for clones to be considered positive. A clonotype was classed as cross-reactive if the clonotype showed significant expansion both in SARS-CoV-2 spike wells and in at least one common cold coronavirus spike condition. Levenshtein distances (stringdist) and unrooted phylogenetic trees (ape) in R version 3.6.1 were used to assess CDR3 homology. In-frame beta chains were kept once TCRdb had trimmed the public reads at Q25 with fastp and called clones with MiXCR. All rows with the same CDR3 protein become a single entry with the most common DNA and genes. The V and J calls reflect TCRdb's pipeline rather than the authors' work. For this sample there are some 5,000 distinct CDR3 sequences; more than 75% appear just once. The ten most abundant clones make up approximately 17% of the sample.

With regard to this clonotype: It has no known antigen specificity. There are no base qualities to consult, and no much larger clone falls within one base.

Read against the paper, the sample's treatment or condition label means: 10-day PBMC culture with coronavirus spike peptide pools or control peptides (ViraFEST assay). The ViraFEST assay was used in the study, in which antigen-specific T cells were expanded with peptide pools and expanded clonotypes were subsequently identified by TCR sequencing. The positive SARS-CoV-2 PCR tests of the convalescent patients were dated from March to December 2020, before the Alpha, Beta and Delta variants emerged in the United States. About 2 million PBMCs per well were cultured in IMDM with roughly 5% human AB serum and 7.5 to 10 IU/ml IL-2, plus 10 ug/ml peptide pools. On days 3 and 7, half of the culture medium was replaced with fresh IL-2-containing medium. After less than 12 days of culture, CD4+ T cells were isolated by negative selection using the EasySep CD4+ T cell isolation kit. Ficoll-Paque Plus gradient centrifugation was used to isolate PBMCs from whole blood, and the isolated PBMCs were then either used fresh or cryopreserved at -140C. Triplicate wells were generally used for each culture condition.

The sample taken for sequencing was CD4+ T cells from blood, cultured in vitro. Recombination linked TRBV25-1 to TRBJ1-6; the D gene is unclear. The sequence was obtained from a human donor who had recovered from COVID-19. CDR3 region: CASNRNYNSPLHF. The sequenced DNA: TGTGCCAGCAACAGAAACTATAATTCACCCCTCCACTTT.